The 3 T cell receptor beta chains in this list originate from one sample, sequenced in a study of molecular identifiers for immune sequencing clone quantification. A single record per CDR3 protein comes from TCRdb applying MiXCR to the PCR reads. The top ten clones hold roughly 0.77% of a sample with approximately 550,000 distinct CDR3 sequences, roughly 24% of them seen once. Sequenced input: naive CD8+ T cells from blood, with Jurkat cell RNA spiked in. Subset in this sample: FACS-sorted CD8+CD4-CCR7+CD45RA+ naive T cells. All receptors come from a human donor in good health. Some libraries in this study had Jurkat cell RNA spiked in.

This clonotype has only a few counts. V usage is TRBV2 and J usage is TRBJ2-6; 8 positions match TRBD1. Germline CDR1 reads SNHLY; CDR2 reads FYNNEI. V dropped 11 bases and J dropped 0; count of bases not matched to a gene: 12. The CDR3 runs 17 residues. The CDR3 protein is CAGISGTGPSGANVLTF. CDR3 in DNA: TGTGCCGGGATCTCCGGGACAGGTCCCTCTGGGGCCAACGTCCTGACTTTC.

A note on this clonotype: It may be a read error: a sequence one base away is much more abundant. The chain has TRBV7-9 and TRBJ1-4; 7 bases fit TRBD1. CDR3 size: 15 residues. Per germline, CDR1 SEHNR and CDR2 FQNEAQ (reference sequence). The CDR3 DNA reads TGTGCCAGCAGCTCGACAGGGAACCATAATGTAAAACTGTTTTTT. It specifies CASSSTGNHNVKLFF.

V is TRBV11-2 and J is TRBJ2-1; 9 bases are a match to TRBD2. There are 15 residues in the CDR3. V lost 1 base and J lost 5; bases outside the gene matches: 3. Germline V gives CDR1 SGHAT, CDR2 FQNNGV. CDR3 protein: CASSLAGLANNEQFF. In nucleotides, the CDR3 is TGTGCCAGCAGCTTAGCGGGACTAGCAAACAATGAGCAGTTCTTC.